This T cell receptor beta chain was sequenced during a study of T cells in Graves' hyperthyroidism and ophthalmopathy. Diagnosis rested on symptoms, serum thyroxine and TRAb, thyroid ultrasound, and orbital computed tomography. The authors took PBMCs from over 8.5 ml fresh peripheral blood. Researchers amplified the TCR beta CDR3 regions from RNA transcripts. When the TCR CDR3 underwent first-round RT-PCR, the HTBI primer set was used. TCRdb recomputed calls from the multiplex PCR reads with MiXCR, one row per CDR3 protein. The table shows about 380,000 distinct CDR3 sequences, with approximately 15% occurring only once. The CDR3 is 18 residues long. Trimming took 2 bases from V and 2 from J; bases not matched to a gene: 8. Germline CDR1 KGHSH, CDR2 LQKENI.

The chain is built from TRBV18 and TRBJ2-3, with 12 bases lining up with TRBD2. The sequenced sample consisted of blood. This sequence originates from a woman aged 60 to 75 with Graves' hyperthyroidism. The CDR3 DNA is TGTGCCAGCTCACCAGGGACTAGCGGGTGGACTACCACAGATACGCAGTATTTT. Translation: CASSPGTSGWTTTDTQYF. Complete variable domain (other parts from reference TRBV18 and TRBJ2-3): NAGVMQNPRHLVRRRGQEARLRCSPMKGHSHVYWYRQLPEEGLKFMVYLQKENIIDESGMPKERFSAEFPKEGPSILRIQQVVRGDSAAYFCASSPGTSGWTTTDTQYFGPGTRLTVL.